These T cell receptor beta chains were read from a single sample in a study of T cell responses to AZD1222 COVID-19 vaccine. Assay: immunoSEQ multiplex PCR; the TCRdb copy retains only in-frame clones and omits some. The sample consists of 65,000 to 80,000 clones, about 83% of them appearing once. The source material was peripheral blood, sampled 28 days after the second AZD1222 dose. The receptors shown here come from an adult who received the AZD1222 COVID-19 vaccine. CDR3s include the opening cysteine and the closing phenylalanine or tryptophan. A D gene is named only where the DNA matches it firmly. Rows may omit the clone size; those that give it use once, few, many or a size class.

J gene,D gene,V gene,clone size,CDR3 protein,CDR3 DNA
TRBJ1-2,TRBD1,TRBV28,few,CASRLRDRDYGYTF,TGTGCCAGCAGATTACGGGACAGGGACTATGGCTACACCTTC
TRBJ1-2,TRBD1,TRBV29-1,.,CSVVKQIKSGGHGYTF,TGCAGCGTTGTAAAACAGATTAAATCAGGGGGTCATGGCTACACCTTC
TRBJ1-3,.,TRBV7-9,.,CASSLAGNTIYF,TGTGCCAGCAGCTTAGCAGGAAACACCATATATTTT
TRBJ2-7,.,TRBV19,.,CASSTSRVPYEQYF,TGTGCCAGTAGTACGTCCCGGGTACCCTACGAGCAGTACTTC
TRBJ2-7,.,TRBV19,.,CASSDRDYEQYF,TGTGCCAGTAGTGATAGGGACTACGAGCAGTACTTC
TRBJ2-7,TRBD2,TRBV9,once,CASSPGTSGRAYEQYF,TGTGCCAGCAGCCCAGGGACTAGCGGGAGGGCCTACGAGCAGTACTTC
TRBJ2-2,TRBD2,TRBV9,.,CASSPGGYTGELFF,TGTGCCAGCAGCCCGGGGGGGTATACCGGGGAGCTGTTTTTT
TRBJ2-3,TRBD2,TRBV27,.,CASSLRLAGMGDTQYF,TGTGCCAGCAGCTTGAGGCTAGCGGGAATGGGAGATACGCAGTATTTT
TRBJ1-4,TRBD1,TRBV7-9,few,CASSFAGGENEKLFF,TGTGCCAGCAGCTTCGCAGGGGGAGAAAATGAAAAACTGTTTTTT
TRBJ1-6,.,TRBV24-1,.,CATSETDGSPLHF,TGTGCCACCAGTGAGACCGACGGTTCACCCCTCCACTTT
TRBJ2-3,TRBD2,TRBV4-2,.,CASSQDTSGQSTDTQYF,TGTGCCAGCAGCCAAGATACTAGCGGACAAAGCACAGATACGCAGTATTTT
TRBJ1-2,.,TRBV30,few,CAWRRGGYTF,TGTGCCTGGAGGCGGGGGGGCTACACCTTC
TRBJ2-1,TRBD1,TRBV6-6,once,CATRDRGPLGQFF,TGTGCCACCCGGGACAGGGGGCCCCTGGGGCAGTTCTTC
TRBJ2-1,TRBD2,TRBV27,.,CASRPGLADNEQFF,TGTGCCAGCAGGCCGGGACTAGCGGACAATGAGCAGTTCTTC
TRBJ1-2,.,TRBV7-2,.,CASSLRVPQGGYTF,TGTGCCAGCAGCCTACGTGTTCCTCAGGGCGGCTACACCTTC
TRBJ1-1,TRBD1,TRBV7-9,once,CASSPGQGMNTEAFF,TGTGCCAGCAGCCCCGGACAGGGCATGAACACTGAAGCTTTCTTT
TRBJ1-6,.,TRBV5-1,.,CASSLKVTRSNSPLHF,TGCGCCAGCAGCTTGAAAGTCACTCGGAGTAATTCACCCCTCCACTTT
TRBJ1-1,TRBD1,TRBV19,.,CASSPDRVNTEAFF,TGTGCCAGTAGTCCCGACAGGGTGAACACTGAAGCTTTCTTT
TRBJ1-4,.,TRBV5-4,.,CASSQRDNEKLFF,TGTGCCAGCAGCCAAAGGGATAATGAAAAACTGTTTTTT
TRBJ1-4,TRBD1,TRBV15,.,CATSYRTGGNEKLFF,TGTGCCACCAGCTACCGGACAGGGGGTAATGAAAAACTGTTTTTT
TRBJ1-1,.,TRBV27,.,CASSLGAGVFTEAFF,TGTGCCAGCAGTTTGGGGGCGGGAGTCTTCACTGAAGCTTTCTTT
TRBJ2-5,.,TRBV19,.,CASRQQGPQETQYF,TGTGCCAGTAGACAACAGGGCCCCCAAGAGACCCAGTACTTC
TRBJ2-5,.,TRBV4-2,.,CASSQDPTQREKTQYF,TGTGCCAGCAGCCAAGATCCAACCCAGAGGGAGAAGACCCAGTACTTC
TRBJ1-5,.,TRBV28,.,CASSVSNQPQHF,TGTGCCAGCAGTGTGAGCAATCAGCCCCAGCATTTT
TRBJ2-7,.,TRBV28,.,CASSSRRGGRLGEQYF,TGTGCCAGCAGTTCCCGCCGAGGCGGAAGATTGGGCGAGCAGTACTTC
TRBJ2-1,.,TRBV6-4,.,CASSVESDNKQFF,TGTGCCAGCAGTGTAGAATCGGACAATAAGCAGTTCTTC
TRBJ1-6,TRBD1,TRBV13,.,CASSAGTEISPLHF,TGTGCCAGCAGCGCCGGGACAGAAATTTCACCCCTCCACTTT
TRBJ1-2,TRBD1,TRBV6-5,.,CASSYGAGGAGGYTF,TGTGCCAGCAGTTACGGAGCAGGGGGCGCGGGAGGCTACACCTTC
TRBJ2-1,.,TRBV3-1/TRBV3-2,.,CASSQDAAEQFF,TGTGCCAGCAGCCAAGATGCGGCAGAGCAGTTCTTC
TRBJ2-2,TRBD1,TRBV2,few,CASRSGTAVTGELFF,TGTGCCAGCAGATCCGGGACAGCCGTCACCGGGGAGCTGTTTTTT
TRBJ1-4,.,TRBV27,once,CASSKDRFEKLFF,TGTGCCAGTTCAAAGGACCGGTTTGAAAAACTGTTTTTT
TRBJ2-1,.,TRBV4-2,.,CASSQVWSYNEQFF,TGTGCCAGCAGCCAAGTTTGGTCGTACAATGAGCAGTTCTTC
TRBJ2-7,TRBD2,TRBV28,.,CASRTSGSSYEQYF,TGTGCCAGCAGAACTAGCGGGAGCTCCTACGAGCAGTACTTC
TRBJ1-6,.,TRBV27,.,CASSLSAGSSYNSPLHF,TGTGCCAGCAGTTTATCGGCCGGCAGCTCCTATAATTCACCCCTCCACTTT
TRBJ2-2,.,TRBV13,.,CASSLRGTGELFF,TGTGCCAGCAGCCTAAGGGGCACCGGGGAGCTGTTTTTT
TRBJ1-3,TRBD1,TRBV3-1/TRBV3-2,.,CASSQGGTGLNTIYF,TGTGCCAGCAGCCAAGGGGGGACAGGGTTGAACACCATATATTTT
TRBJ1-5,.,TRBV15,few,CATSRDQGHPQPQHF,TGTGCCACCAGCAGAGATCAAGGGCACCCTCAGCCCCAGCATTTT
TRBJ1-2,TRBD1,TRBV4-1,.,CASSPWGQGDYGYTF,TGCGCCAGCAGCCCATGGGGACAGGGCGACTATGGCTACACCTTC
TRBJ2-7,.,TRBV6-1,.,CASSEIHEQYF,TGTGCCAGCAGTGAAATTCACGAGCAGTACTTC
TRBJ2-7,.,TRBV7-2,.,CASSLPSSYEQYF,TGTGCCAGCAGCTTGCCGAGCTCCTACGAGCAGTACTTC
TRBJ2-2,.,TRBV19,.,CASSNRETGELFF,TGTGCCAGTAGTAACCGGGAGACCGGGGAGCTGTTTTTT
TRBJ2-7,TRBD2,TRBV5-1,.,CASSLGVIKGTSGSLGYEQYF,TGCGCCAGCAGCTTAGGAGTTATTAAAGGGACTAGCGGGAGTTTAGGCTACGAGCAGTACTTC
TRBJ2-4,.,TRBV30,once,CAWTPGQGGNIQYF,TGTGCCTGGACCCCGGGCCAAGGGGGGAACATTCAGTACTTC
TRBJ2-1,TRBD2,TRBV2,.,CASFSGRAPSLEQFF,TGTGCCAGCTTTAGCGGGAGGGCCCCCAGTCTTGAGCAGTTCTTC
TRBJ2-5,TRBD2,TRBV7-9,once,CASSYRGDQETQYF,TGTGCCAGCAGCTACCGGGGGGACCAAGAGACCCAGTACTTC
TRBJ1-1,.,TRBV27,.,CASSTMSVAEAFF,TGTGCCAGCAGTACCATGTCAGTTGCTGAAGCTTTCTTT
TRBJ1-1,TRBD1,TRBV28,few,CASSRGRNTEAFF,TGTGCCAGCAGCAGGGGGCGGAACACTGAAGCTTTCTTT
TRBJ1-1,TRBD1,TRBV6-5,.,CASDRDRGLAEAFF,TGTGCCAGCGACCGGGACAGGGGGCTCGCTGAAGCTTTCTTT
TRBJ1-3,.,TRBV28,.,CASSFGQTFTGNTIYF,TGTGCCAGCAGTTTTGGGCAGACATTTACTGGAAACACCATATATTTT
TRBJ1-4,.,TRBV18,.,CASSPEGSAGGKLFF,TGTGCCAGCTCACCGGAGGGGTCCGCCGGTGGGAAACTGTTTTTT
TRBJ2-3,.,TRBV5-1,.,CASSLAGSRDTQYF,TGCGCCAGCAGCTTGGCAGGCAGCCGGGATACGCAGTATTTT
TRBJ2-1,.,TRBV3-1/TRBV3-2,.,CASSQEAKADHRGAYNEQFF,TGTGCCAGCAGCCAAGAGGCCAAAGCGGACCACCGAGGGGCCTACAATGAGCAGTTCTTC
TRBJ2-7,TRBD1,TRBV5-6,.,CASSISLQGGEQYF,TGTGCCAGCAGCATCTCGTTACAGGGGGGCGAGCAGTACTTC
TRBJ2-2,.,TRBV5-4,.,CASSLGVGIPGELFF,TGTGCCAGCAGCTTGGGGGTAGGGATCCCCGGGGAGCTGTTTTTT
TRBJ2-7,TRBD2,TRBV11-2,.,CASRPLLAGGIYEQYF,TGTGCCAGCAGACCCTTACTAGCGGGAGGCATCTACGAGCAGTACTTC
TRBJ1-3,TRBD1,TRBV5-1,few,CASSAGTGTGNTIYF,TGCGCCAGCAGCGCAGGGACAGGTACTGGAAACACCATATATTTT
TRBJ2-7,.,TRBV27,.,CATTKGEGGYEQYF,TGTGCCACCACAAAGGGGGAGGGTGGCTACGAGCAGTACTTC
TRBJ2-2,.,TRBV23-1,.,CASSQEEHHRGSTGELFF,TGCGCCAGCAGTCAAGAGGAGCATCACCGGGGGTCCACCGGGGAGCTGTTTTTT
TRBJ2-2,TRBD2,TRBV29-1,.,CRQEEGGMDTGELFF,TGCAGGCAGGAGGAGGGAGGGATGGACACCGGGGAGCTGTTTTTT
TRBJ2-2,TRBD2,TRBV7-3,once,CASSRTSGRAGTGELFF,TGTGCCAGCAGCCGGACTAGCGGGAGGGCCGGAACCGGGGAGCTGTTTTTT